The clone carrying this T cell receptor (beta chain) has just a few counts. Its antigen is still unknown. CDR3 length: 12 residues. Germline assignment: CDR1 SQVTM and CDR2 ANQGSEA. Trimming cost V 3 bases and J 6 bases, with 12 bases left between them. The source of the sample is a study of early T cells in non-severe SARS-CoV-2 infection. Study background: Alpha and beta chains were unpaired, from unsorted whole-blood bulk RNA. Study findings and constraints: Anti-spike CD8 responses were favored by VDJdb matching, which missed private and CD4 specificities.

Molecules of cDNA were individually given unique molecular identifiers that were attached to them. MiXCR was run by TCRdb on the 5' RACE reads, yielding one entry per CDR3 protein. The sample lists 80,000 or so distinct CDR3 sequences; over 13% were seen once. The V and J genes are TRBV29-1 and TRBJ2-7, with D unclear. The specimen sequenced was whole blood. The sequence was obtained from an adult who was a healthcare worker with PCR-confirmed SARS-CoV-2 infection or an uninfected control (not recorded which). The CDR3 bases are TGCAGCGTTGATTCCCCAGCCGGCGAGCAGTACTTC. It yields the protein CSVDSPAGEQYF.